The next 10 T cell receptor beta chains were all read from a single sample in a study of cytomegalovirus exposure and HLA in healthy donors. Primers: 60 Vbeta forward and 13 Jbeta reverse. Repertoires were generated with immunoSEQ multiplex PCR, while TCRdb's copy carries only in-frame clones and drops some. The sample carries 150,000 to 200,000 clones, 80% to 90% recorded once. The sequencing sample was made of PBMCs. The receptors come from a man between 18 and 29 years old in good health and CMV-seropositive.

This chain uses TRBV5-6 with TRBJ2-5, with D possibly being TRBD1 (6 bases). CDR3 length: 14 amino acids. The V gene's germline CDR1 is SGHDT and CDR2 YYEEEE. Trimming stripped 2 bases from V and 3 bases from J, with 11 bases between. CDR3 nucleotides: TGTGCCAGCAGCTTAGGGACACCAGAAGAGACCCAGTACTTC. Residues: CASSLGTPEETQYF.

The J gene is TRBJ2-1, the V gene TRBV6-1, with D maybe TRBD2 (6 bases). CDR1 and CDR2 from the germline V gene are MNHNS and SASEGT. CDR3 length: 14 amino acids. Trimming took off 3 bases at V and 4 bases at J, with 10 bases between the two ends. In nucleotides, the CDR3 is TGTGCCAGCAGTGATTGGCGGGGTTACAATGAGCAGTTCTTC. As protein: CASSDWRGYNEQFF.

CDR3: CAWSSARGAKTQYF. CDR3 nucleotides: TGTGCCTGGAGTTCGGCCAGGGGTGCAAAGACCCAGTACTTC. This rearrangement joins TRBV30 to TRBJ2-5; possible D gene TRBD1, 6 bases. The CDR3 extends over 14 amino acids. V shed 2 bases and J shed 6 bases, with 16 bases lying between them. The germline V gene encodes CDR1 GTSNPN and CDR2 SVGIG (reference sequence).

The gene calls are TRBV10-3 and TRBJ1-1; 9 bases fit TRBD1. The CDR3 loop spans 14 amino acids. CDR1 is ENHRY, CDR2 SYGVKD, per germline. Trimming at V came to 0 bases and at J to 6 bases, leaving 2 bases not matched to a gene. The CDR3 DNA reads as TGTGCCATCAGTGAGTCGACAGGGGGGGCTGAAGCTTTCTTT. Translating it yields CAISESTGGAEAFF.

This rearrangement joins TRBV19 to TRBJ1-2; no reliable D call. The CDR3 sequence is 15 residues long. Between the trimmed V and J ends, which lost 1 base and 5 bases, there was a span of 14 bases. Germline CDR1 LNHDA, CDR2 SQIVND (reference sequence). The CDR3 DNA follows: TGTGCCAGTAGTATAGGGGCACTGGGAGTTTATGGCTACACCTTC. This gives the protein CASSIGALGVYGYTF.

The rearrangement links TRBV30 to TRBJ1-1; TRBD1 agrees at 8 bases. Germline assignment: CDR1 GTSNPN and CDR2 SVGIG (reference sequence). The V gene end was trimmed by 5 bases and the J gene end by 3 bases; junction bases not matched to a gene: 5. The CDR3 spans 13 residues. The CDR3 loop reads CAWQGQGDTEAFF. CDR3 coding DNA: TGTGCCTGGCAAGGACAGGGAGACACTGAAGCTTTCTTT.

As to this clone: Within the sample, other DNA sequences also encode this same CDR3. The J gene is TRBJ2-5, the V gene TRBV4-1; the match to TRBD2 covers 10 bases. Trimming took 0 bases from V and 5 from J; bases not matched to a gene: 6. The V gene's germline CDR1 is MGHRA and CDR2 YSYEKL. The CDR3 loop spans 16 amino acids. CDR3 sequence reads: CASSQESGGAGETQYF. CDR3 nucleotide sequence: TGCGCCAGCAGCCAAGAAAGCGGGGGGGCCGGTGAGACCCAGTACTTC.

The chain combines TRBV19 with TRBJ1-3; 9 nucleotides line up with TRBD1. V trimming: 3 bases; J trimming: 2 bases; junction bases outside the gene matches: 23. Per the germline V gene, CDR1 is LNHDA and CDR2 is SQIVND (reference sequence). The CDR3 spans 22 residues. CDR3 amino acids: CASSIDAIPPGQGSGTGNTIYF. CDR3 in DNA: TGTGCCAGTAGTATCGATGCAATTCCTCCGGGACAGGGCAGTGGAACTGGAAACACCATATATTTT.

The J gene is TRBJ1-5, the V gene TRBV2; D possibly corresponds to TRBD1 (5 bases). The CDR3 covers 13 residues. The V gene lost 1 base and the J gene lost 4 bases, with 5 bases spanning the gap. Germline CDR1 is SNHLY and CDR2 is FYNNEI. CDR3 region: CASSEGQNQPQHF. CDR3 nucleotides: TGTGCCAGCAGTGAAGGACAGAATCAGCCCCAGCATTTT.

The chain carries TRBV19 and TRBJ2-2, with unresolved D. Germline lookup yields CDR1 LNHDA and CDR2 SQIVND (reference sequence). This CDR3 spans 13 amino acids. The V end was cut by 3 bases, the J end by 1 base, with 3 bases between. The CDR3 DNA sequence: TGTGCCAGTAGTATCGGGAACACCGGGGAGCTGTTTTTT. This encodes CASSIGNTGELFF. Combining the CDR3 with reference TRBV19 and TRBJ2-2 gives the whole variable domain DGGITQSPKYLFRKEGQNVTLSCEQNLNHDAMYWYRQDPGQGLRLIYYSQIVNDFQKGDIAEGYSVSREKKESFPLTVTSAQKNPTAFYLCASSIGNTGELFFGEGSRLTVL.